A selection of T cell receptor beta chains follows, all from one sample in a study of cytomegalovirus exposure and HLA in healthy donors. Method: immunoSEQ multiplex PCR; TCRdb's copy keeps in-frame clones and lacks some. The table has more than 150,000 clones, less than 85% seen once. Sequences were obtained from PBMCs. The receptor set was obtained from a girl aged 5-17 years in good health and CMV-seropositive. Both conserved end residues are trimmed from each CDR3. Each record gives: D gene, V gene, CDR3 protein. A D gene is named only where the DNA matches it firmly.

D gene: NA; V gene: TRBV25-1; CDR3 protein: ASSGTHTGELF
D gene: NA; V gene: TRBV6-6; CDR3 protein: ASSYSPAARYEQY
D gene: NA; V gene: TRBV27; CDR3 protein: ASSLSIHSGELF
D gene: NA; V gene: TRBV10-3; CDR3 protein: AISERGYEQY
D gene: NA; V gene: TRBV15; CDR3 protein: ATSTGVLWNEQF
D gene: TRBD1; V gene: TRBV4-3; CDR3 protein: ASSQDTGGYSPLH
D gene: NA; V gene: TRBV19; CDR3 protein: ASSRGGAYSSAQH
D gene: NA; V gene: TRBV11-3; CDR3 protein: ASSFFRGQETQY
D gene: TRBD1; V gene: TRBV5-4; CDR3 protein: ASSLLGTGTTEAF
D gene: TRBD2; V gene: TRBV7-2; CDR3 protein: ASSQRGLDRDTQY
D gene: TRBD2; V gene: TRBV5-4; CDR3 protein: ASSRKREITDEQF
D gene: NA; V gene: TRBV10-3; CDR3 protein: AISESGGRNTEAF
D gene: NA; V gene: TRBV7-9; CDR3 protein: ASSSDSYGYT
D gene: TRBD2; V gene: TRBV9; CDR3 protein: ASSVAGRGATDTQY
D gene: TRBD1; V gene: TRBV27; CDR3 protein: ASSLSGQDNQPQH
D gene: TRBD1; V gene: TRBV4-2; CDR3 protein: ASSQGGQGASTGELF
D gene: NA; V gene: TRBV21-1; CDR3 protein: ASSKGTGTEYGYT
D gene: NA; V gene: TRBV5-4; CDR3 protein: ASSFPVNTEAF
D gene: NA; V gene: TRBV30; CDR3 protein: AWSVRSGLSRETQY
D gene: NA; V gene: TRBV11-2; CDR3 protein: ASSLEAAGRGSGYT
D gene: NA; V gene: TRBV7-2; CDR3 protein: ASSLRGIYYGYT
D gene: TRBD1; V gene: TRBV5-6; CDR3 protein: ASSWDPVDRGRSEQF
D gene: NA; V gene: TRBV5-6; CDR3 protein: ASSGTSGQSAYTEAF
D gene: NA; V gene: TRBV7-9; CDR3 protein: ASSLWGFGQPPNTDTQY
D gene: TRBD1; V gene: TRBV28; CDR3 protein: ASGGDRVAIWYGYT
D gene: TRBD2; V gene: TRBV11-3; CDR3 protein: ASSLVGGIGNEQF
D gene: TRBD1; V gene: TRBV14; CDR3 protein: ASSHRQGRNIQY
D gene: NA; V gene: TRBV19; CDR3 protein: ASSIGQFGEQF
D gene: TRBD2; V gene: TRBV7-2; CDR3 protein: ASSLVGTRSTDTQY
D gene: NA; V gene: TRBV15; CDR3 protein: ATSSNGQYYEQY
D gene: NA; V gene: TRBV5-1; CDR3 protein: ASSSNPLGSSYNEQF
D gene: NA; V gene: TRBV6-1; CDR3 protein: ASSETVGGGDSEAF
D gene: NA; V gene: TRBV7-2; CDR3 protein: ASSLSGRLGGTEAF